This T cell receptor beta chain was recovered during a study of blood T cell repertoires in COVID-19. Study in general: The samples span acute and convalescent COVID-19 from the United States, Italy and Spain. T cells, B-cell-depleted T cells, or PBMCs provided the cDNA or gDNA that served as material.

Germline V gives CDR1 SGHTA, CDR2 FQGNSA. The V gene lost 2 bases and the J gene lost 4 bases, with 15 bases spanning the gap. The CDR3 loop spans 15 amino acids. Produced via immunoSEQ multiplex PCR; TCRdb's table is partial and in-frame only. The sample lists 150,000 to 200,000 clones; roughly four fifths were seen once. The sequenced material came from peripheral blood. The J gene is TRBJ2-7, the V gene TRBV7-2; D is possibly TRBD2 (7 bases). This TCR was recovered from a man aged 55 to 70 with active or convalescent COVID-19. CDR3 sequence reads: CASSLNGGATYEQYF. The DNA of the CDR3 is TGTGCCAGCAGCTTAAATGGGGGGGCGACGTACGAGCAGTACTTC.